The 18 T cell receptor beta chains reported below all come from one sample, sequenced in a study of T cell responses to AZD1222 COVID-19 vaccine (dated by TCRdb to about 2021). Taken with the paper, the label for time point translates to: baseline before first vaccination. Libraries were constructed by the immunoSEQ multiplex PCR assay. The table was pulled from immuneACCESS by TCRdb, which kept in-frame rearrangements only. Such tables lose some clones; where checked, under half of the loss comes from unresolved V genes, and the rest has no known cause. The sample data list some 130,000 clones, and 70% to 90% of these were observed just once. The ten top clones hold 5.5% to 6.5% of the sample. The material sequenced was peripheral blood, taken on day 0 of AZD1222 vaccination. The receptor source for this set is an adult in good health.

This chain uses TRBV19 with TRBJ2-3, with TRBD2 matching over 9 bases. The length of the CDR3 is 15 residues. Trimming cost V 6 bases and J 2 bases; bases outside gene matches: 6. Germline V gene lookup returns CDR1 LNHDA and CDR2 SQIVND (reference sequence). CDR3 sequence reads: CASRGLAAITDTQYF. In DNA, the CDR3 is TGTGCCAGTAGGGGACTAGCAGCTATCACAGATACGCAGTATTTT. The whole variable domain, remainder taken from reference TRBV19 and TRBJ2-3, is DGGITQSPKYLFRKEGQNVTLSCEQNLNHDAMYWYRQDPGQGLRLIYYSQIVNDFQKGDIAEGYSVSREKKESFPLTVTSAQKNPTAFYLCASRGLAAITDTQYFGPGTRLTVL.

This clone showed up just a few times. V is TRBV28 and J is TRBJ2-3; no firm D call. The CDR3 has 13 amino acids. Germline lookup yields CDR1 MDHEN and CDR2 SYDVKM. Between the trimmed V and J ends, which lost 2 bases and 4 bases, there was a span of 7 bases. This CDR3 reads CASSLGSSDTQYF. As DNA, the CDR3 is TGTGCCAGCAGTTTAGGGTCCTCAGATACGCAGTATTTT.

The V and J genes are TRBV15 and TRBJ1-6; the D is unclear. The V gene lost 0 bases and the J gene lost 2 bases, with 5 bases spanning the gap. This CDR3 contains 15 residues. Germline assignment: CDR1 LNHNV and CDR2 YYDKDF (reference sequence). The CDR3 reads CATSRDHAYNSPLHF. As DNA, the CDR3 is TGTGCCACCAGCAGAGATCATGCCTATAATTCACCCCTCCACTTT.

The rearrangement joins TRBV10-3 to TRBJ2-7; D remains unclear. Germline CDR1 reads ENHRY; CDR2 reads SYGVKD. V gave up 3 bases and J gave up 2 bases, with 17 bases separating them. The CDR3 length is 16 residues. The CDR3 loop reads CAISDGAGERTYEQYF. The CDR3 DNA reads TGTGCCATCAGTGATGGCGCCGGAGAACGGACCTACGAGCAGTACTTC.

This sequence joins TRBV5-1 and TRBJ2-7; TRBD1 is a possible D gene (6 bases). The V end was cut by 4 bases, the J end by 3 bases, with 11 bases between. Germline lookup yields CDR1 SGHRS and CDR2 YFSETQ. The CDR3 sequence is 13 residues long. This CDR3 reads CASSPGQIYEQYF. Here the CDR3 DNA reads TGCGCCAGCAGCCCTGGACAGATCTACGAGCAGTACTTC.

The V and J genes are TRBV19 and TRBJ1-1; TRBD1 agrees at 8 bases. The CDR3 spans 16 residues. Germline CDR1 LNHDA, CDR2 SQIVND (reference sequence). The junction had 10 bases not matched to a gene; V was cut back by 3 bases and J by 4 bases. CDR3 residues: CASSIRGQGRATEAFF. Written as DNA, the CDR3 is TGTGCCAGTAGTATTAGAGGACAGGGCAGAGCCACTGAAGCTTTCTTT.

The CDR3 spells CATSTDSHYGYTF. The CDR3 DNA follows: TGTGCCACCAGCACCGACAGCCACTATGGCTACACCTTC. The chain joins TRBV15 to TRBJ1-2; D possibly corresponds to TRBD1 (5 bases). This CDR3 is built from 13 residues. Germline CDR1 reads LNHNV; CDR2 reads YYDKDF (reference sequence). The V end was cut by 4 bases, the J end by 3 bases, with 9 bases between.

The J gene is TRBJ2-5, the V gene TRBV3-1 (or the pseudogene TRBV3-2), with D tentatively TRBD1 or TRBD2 (5 bases each). Germline loops: CDR1 LGHDT, CDR2 YNNKEL (reference sequence). Trimming took 3 bases from V and 1 from J, leaving 15 bases between them. The CDR3 is 16 amino acids. Written as DNA, the CDR3 is TGTGCCAGCAGCCACGGCGATTTTGGGGGCCAAGAGACCCAGTACTTC. It yields the protein CASSHGDFGGQETQYF.

CDR3 region: CASSASGIDNSPLHF. The CDR3 region has the DNA TGTGCCAGCAGCGCGTCAGGGATAGATAATTCACCCCTCCACTTT. V is TRBV7-9 and J is TRBJ1-6; D perhaps matches TRBD1 (5 bases). V was shortened by 5 bases and J by 5 bases, with 13 bases between the two germline ends. The germline V gene has CDR1 SEHNR and CDR2 FQNEAQ (reference sequence). The CDR3 length is 15 residues.

V and J are TRBV11-2 and TRBJ2-7; tentatively, D is TRBD2 (6 bases). Deletions cut 5 bases from V and 1 base from J, with 24 bases between. CDR3 length equals 18 residues. CDR1 and CDR2 (germline): SGHAT, FQNNGV. In DNA form, the CDR3 reads TGTGCCAGCAGCCCGAATTCGCGGGGTAGCGGAGTTTCCTACGAGCAGTACTTC. The encoded protein is CASSPNSRGSGVSYEQYF.

V gene TRBV27 combines with J gene TRBJ1-5, with D perhaps TRBD1 (5 bases). The germline V gene has CDR1 MNHEY and CDR2 SMNVEV (reference sequence). Trimming stripped 2 bases from V and 12 bases from J, with 20 bases between. This CDR3 has 15 residues. CDR3 sequence reads: CASSLRGAPGDGQHF. CDR3 bases: TGTGCCAGCAGTTTACGAGGGGCCCCCGGGGATGGCCAGCATTTT.

The chain couples TRBV5-1 to TRBJ2-7, with D tentatively TRBD1 (5 bases). V shed 0 bases and J shed 1 base, with 14 bases lying between them. The CDR3 loop spans 16 amino acids. CDR1 and CDR2 from the germline V gene are SGHRS and YFSETQ. This CDR3 reads CASSLASTAQSYEQYF. The CDR3 DNA reads TGCGCCAGCAGCTTGGCCTCGACAGCCCAATCCTACGAGCAGTACTTC.

This chain connects TRBV28 to TRBJ1-5; tentative D call: TRBD1 (5 bases). Germline V gene lookup returns CDR1 MDHEN and CDR2 SYDVKM. V was clipped by 6 bases and J by 2 bases, with 20 bases between them. This CDR3 contains 17 residues. CDR3 sequence (DNA): TGTGCCAGCAGCTCAGGAGTGGGGCGCTCAGGCAATCAGCCCCAGCATTTT. Amino acids: CASSSGVGRSGNQPQHF.

V gene TRBV12-5 combines with J gene TRBJ2-1; no clear D gene. This CDR3 is 13 amino acids long. The V gene lost 7 bases and the J gene lost 7 bases, with 14 bases spanning the gap. CDR1 LGHNT and CDR2 FRNRAP come from the germline V gene. In nucleotides, the CDR3 is TGTGCTAGTGCCAGTGCCTGGGGTAATGAGCAGTTCTTC. Translating gives CASASAWGNEQFF.

This clone came up once. This chain connects TRBV10-3 to TRBJ2-1, with 10 bases lining up with TRBD2. CDR1 ENHRY and CDR2 SYGVKD come from the germline V gene. CDR3 length equals 17 residues. The trim removed 3 bases at V and 7 bases at J, leaving 12 bases unmatched. CDR3 sequence reads: CAISDSGQSSGSNEQFF. The CDR3 coding sequence is TGTGCCATCAGTGACTCGGGACAGTCTAGCGGGAGTAATGAGCAGTTCTTC.

This clone was recorded only once. The chain has TRBV29-1 and TRBJ2-1; TRBD1 matches at 12 bases. The ends lost 0 bases at V and 9 bases at J; junction bases unmatched: 6. Germline-derived CDR1 and CDR2 are SQVTM and ANQGSEA. The CDR3 sequence is 15 residues long. CDR3 residues: CSVEDLGTGGLEQFF. The CDR3 DNA follows: TGCAGCGTTGAAGATCTAGGGACAGGGGGCCTTGAGCAGTTCTTC.

As for this clone: The sample has other DNA sequences that encode this CDR3 too. The rearrangement joins TRBV29-1 to TRBJ1-3; D is perhaps TRBD1 (5 bases). Looked up from germline, CDR1 is SQVTM and CDR2 is ANQGSEA. This CDR3 spans 11 amino acids. V lost 6 bases, J lost 4 bases, and 7 bases lay in between. CDR3 sequence reads: CSVDKGNTIYF. The CDR3 bases are TGCAGCGTGGACAAGGGAAACACCATATATTTT.

This clone appeared a single time. The chain has TRBV5-1 and TRBJ1-2; 8 nucleotides line up with TRBD1. This CDR3 has 16 residues. After removal of 1 base from V and 2 bases from J, the junction contained 7 bases not matched to a gene. Looked up from germline, CDR1 is SGHRS and CDR2 is YFSETQ. The CDR3 nucleotides are TGCGCCAGCAGCTTGACTCAACAGGGGGGCAACTATGGCTACACCTTC. Protein sequence: CASSLTQQGGNYGYTF.